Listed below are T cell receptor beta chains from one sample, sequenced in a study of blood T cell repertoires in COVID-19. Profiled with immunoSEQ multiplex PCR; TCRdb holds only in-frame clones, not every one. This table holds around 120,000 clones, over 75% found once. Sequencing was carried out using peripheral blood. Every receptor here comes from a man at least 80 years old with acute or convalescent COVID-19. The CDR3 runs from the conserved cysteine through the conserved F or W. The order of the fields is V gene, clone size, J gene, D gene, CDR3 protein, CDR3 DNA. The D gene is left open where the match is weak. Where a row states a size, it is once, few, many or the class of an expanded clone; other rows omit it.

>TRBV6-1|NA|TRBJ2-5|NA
CASSKGAPETQYF
TGTGCCAGCAGTAAGGGAGCCCCGGAGACCCAGTACTTC
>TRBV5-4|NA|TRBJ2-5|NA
CASSPSGKLETQYF
TGTGCCAGCAGCCCCTCGGGAAAGCTTGAGACCCAGTACTTC
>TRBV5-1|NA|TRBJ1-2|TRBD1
CASSSGDRANYGYTF
TGCGCCAGCAGCTCTGGGGACAGAGCTAACTATGGCTACACCTTC
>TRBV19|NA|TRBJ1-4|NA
CASKSGISTNEKLFF
TGTGCCAGTAAGTCCGGGATCTCCACTAATGAAAAACTGTTTTTT
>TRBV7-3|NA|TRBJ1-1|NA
CASSFRHPNTEAFF
TGTGCCAGCAGCTTTAGACATCCTAACACTGAAGCTTTCTTT
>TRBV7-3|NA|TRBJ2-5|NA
CASSPWGQGQETQYF
TGTGCCAGCAGCCCGTGGGGGCAGGGGCAAGAGACCCAGTACTTC
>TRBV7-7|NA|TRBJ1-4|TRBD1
CASSLGQGEKLFF
TGTGCTAGCAGCTTAGGACAGGGTGAAAAACTGTTTTTT
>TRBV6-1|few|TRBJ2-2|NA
CASSDPSTGELFF
TGTGCCAGCAGTGACCCCTCCACCGGGGAGCTGTTTTTT
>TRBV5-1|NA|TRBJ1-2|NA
CASSRGDDGFDGYGYTF
TGCGCCAGCAGCCGGGGGGATGACGGGTTTGATGGCTATGGCTACACCTTC
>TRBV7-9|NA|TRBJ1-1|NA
CASSLRTDHTEAFF
TGTGCCAGCAGCTTAAGGACAGACCACACTGAAGCTTTCTTT
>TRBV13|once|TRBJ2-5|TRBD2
CASSRTSGPQETQYF
TGTGCCAGCAGCCGGACTAGCGGTCCACAAGAGACCCAGTACTTC
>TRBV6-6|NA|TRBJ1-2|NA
CASSSSETHIYTF
TGTGCCAGCAGTTCTTCCGAGACACATATCTACACCTTC
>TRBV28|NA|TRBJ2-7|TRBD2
CASSRGGASGGYEQYF
TGTGCCAGCAGTCGGGGGGGGGCTAGCGGCGGATACGAGCAGTACTTC
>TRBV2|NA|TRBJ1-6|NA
CASSERQTMVDSPLHF
TGTGCCAGCAGCGAAAGACAGACGATGGTTGATTCACCCCTCCACTTT
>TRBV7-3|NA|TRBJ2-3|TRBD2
CASSASGGGTDTQYF
TGTGCCAGCAGCGCAAGCGGGGGAGGGACAGATACGCAGTATTTT
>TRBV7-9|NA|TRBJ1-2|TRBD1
CASSYDRGTGALNYGYTF
TGTGCCAGCAGCTACGACCGCGGGACAGGGGCCCTCAACTATGGCTACACCTTC
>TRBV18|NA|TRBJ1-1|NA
CASSVVPEAFF
TGTGCCAGCTCCGTAGTTCCTGAAGCTTTCTTT
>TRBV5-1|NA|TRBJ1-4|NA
CASSFSGATNEKLFF
TGCGCCAGCAGCTTCTCAGGTGCAACTAATGAAAAACTGTTTTTT
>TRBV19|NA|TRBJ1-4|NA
CASSIDFGGATNEKLFF
TGTGCCAGTAGTATAGATTTCGGAGGAGCAACTAATGAAAAACTGTTTTTT
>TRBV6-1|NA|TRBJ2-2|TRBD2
CASSVITGTSGTGELFF
TGTGCCAGCAGTGTTATTACCGGGACTAGCGGGACCGGGGAGCTGTTTTTT
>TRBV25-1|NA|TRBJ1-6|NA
CASSEVGVASPLHF
TGTGCCAGCAGTGAAGTGGGTGTAGCTTCACCCCTCCACTTT
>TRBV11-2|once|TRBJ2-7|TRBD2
CASSLQLAGEPTEQYF
TGTGCCAGCAGCTTGCAACTAGCGGGAGAACCGACCGAGCAGTACTTC
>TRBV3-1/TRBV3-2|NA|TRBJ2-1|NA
CASSQVHSGEQFF
TGTGCCAGCAGCCAAGTCCACTCCGGGGAGCAGTTCTTC
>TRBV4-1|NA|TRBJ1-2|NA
CASSQDPQVYGYTF
TGCGCCAGCAGCCAAGATCCACAGGTCTATGGCTACACCTTC
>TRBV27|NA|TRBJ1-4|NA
CASRGQGANEKLFF
TGTGCCAGCAGGGGGCAGGGTGCTAATGAAAAACTGTTTTTT
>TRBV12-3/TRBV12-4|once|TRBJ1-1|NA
CASSHQRSGGFF
TGTGCCAGCAGTCATCAACGGTCGGGTGGCTTCTTT
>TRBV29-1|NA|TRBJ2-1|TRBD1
CSVNRGREQFF
TGCAGCGTAAACAGGGGTAGGGAGCAGTTCTTC
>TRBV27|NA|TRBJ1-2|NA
CASRRTGPRHNYGYTF
TGTGCCAGCAGGCGCACAGGCCCCCGCCATAACTATGGCTACACCTTC
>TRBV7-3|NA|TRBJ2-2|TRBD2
CASSLFRLAPPSALLNTGELFF
TGTGCCAGCAGCTTATTTCGACTAGCGCCCCCATCGGCCCTCCTGAACACCGGGGAGCTGTTTTTT